The 8 T cell receptor beta chains in this list originate from one sample, sequenced in a study of blood T cell repertoires in COVID-19. Some clones are missing from TCRdb's copy, which holds only in-frame ones; the method was immunoSEQ multiplex PCR. The repertoire consists of 200,000 to 250,000 clones, with about 85% occurring once and the leading ten covering more than 0.75%. Sequencing used peripheral blood. These receptors came from a middle-aged man with acute or convalescent COVID-19.

Note on this clone: This may be a read error, as it is one base from a much larger clone. The CDR3 bases are TGTGCCAGCAGTGAAGCGACAGGGGGCACTGAAGCTTTCTTT. This translates into CASSEATGGTEAFF. The chain uses TRBV2 and TRBJ1-1; TRBD1 agrees at 9 bases. This CDR3 is 14 amino acids long. The trim removed 0 bases at V and 4 bases at J, leaving 0 bases unmatched. Germline values: CDR1 SNHLY, CDR2 FYNNEI.

A single count supports this clone. The CDR3 coding sequence is TGTGCCAGCAGCGTTAGCGGGGGGTCTAGCACAGATACGCAGTATTTT. Protein product: CASSVSGGSSTDTQYF. V is TRBV9 and J is TRBJ2-3, with 10 bases identical to TRBD2. The J segment lost 0 bases and the V segment lost 2 bases, leaving 3 bases of the junction unmatched. CDR1 SGDLS and CDR2 YYNGEE come from the germline V gene. The CDR3 contains 16 residues.

In DNA form, the CDR3 reads TGTGCCACCCGCCTCAGGGGAGGGTCCTCCTACGAGCAGTACTTC. Translation gives CATRLRGGSSYEQYF. The genes are TRBV19 and TRBJ2-7; possible D gene TRBD2, 7 bases. The germline V and J ends were trimmed by 10 bases and 0 bases, with 19 bases remaining between them. The CDR3 covers 15 residues. In germline, CDR1 is LNHDA, CDR2 SQIVND (reference sequence).

This sequence joins TRBV15 and TRBJ2-1; maybe TRBD1 (6 bases). Per germline, CDR1 LNHNV and CDR2 YYDKDF (reference sequence). This CDR3 spans 16 amino acids. V lost 3 bases, J lost 4 bases, and 16 bases lay in between. In nucleotides, the CDR3 is TGTGCCACCAGCAGCCCTCGGGTAGGGGGATACAATGAGCAGTTCTTC. Translating gives CATSSPRVGGYNEQFF. Full variable domain (missing parts from reference TRBV15 and TRBJ2-1): DAMVIQNPRYQVTQFGKPVTLSCSQTLNHNVMYWYQQKSSQAPKLLFHYYDKDFNNEADTPDNFQSRRPNTSFCFLDIRSPGLGDTAMYLCATSSPRVGGYNEQFFGPGTRLTVL.

This sequence joins TRBV11-2 and TRBJ2-5; a possible D gene is TRBD2 (6 bases). The V end was cut by 4 bases, the J end by 3 bases, with 18 bases between. This CDR3 is 16 amino acids long. Germline V lookup: CDR1 SGHAT, CDR2 FQNNGV. CDR3 residues: CASSSLRGSGKETQYF. The CDR3 coding sequence is TGTGCCAGCAGCTCCCTCCGTGGTAGCGGAAAAGAGACCCAGTACTTC.

In DNA form, the CDR3 reads TGCAGCGTTGAAGATCTTGGCTACACCTTC. Residues: CSVEDLGYTF. The chain carries TRBV29-1 and TRBJ1-2; D is ambiguous. The CDR3 runs 10 residues. V was pared by 0 bases and J by 7 bases, with 3 bases between. The V gene's germline CDR1 is SQVTM and CDR2 ANQGSEA.

This chain connects TRBV5-1 to TRBJ1-6, with D hard to call. Germline V CDR1 and CDR2: SGHRS, YFSETQ. There are 15 residues in the CDR3. The ends were cut back, 3 bases at V and 3 bases at J, with 10 bases in the middle. As DNA, the CDR3 is TGCGCCAGCAGCTGGGCCACCAACTATAATTCACCCCTCCACTTT. Translating it yields CASSWATNYNSPLHF.

The rearrangement joins TRBV9 to TRBJ1-2, with D possibly TRBD1 on 6 matching bases. Germline values: CDR1 SGDLS, CDR2 YYNGEE. The CDR3 covers 15 residues. V lost 0 bases, J lost 3 bases, and 12 bases lay in between. CDR3 residues: CASSVAGAGDYGYTF. Here the CDR3 DNA reads TGTGCCAGCAGCGTAGCTGGGGCAGGGGACTATGGCTACACCTTC.